Shown below are 16 T cell receptor beta chains from a single sample sequenced in a study of blood T cell repertoires in COVID-19. Sequenced by immunoSEQ multiplex PCR; TCRdb stores in-frame clones only, minus some. The data show about half a million clones, with 70% to 90% seen just once and approximately 2.9% held by the top ten. Sequenced material: peripheral blood. The source is a human donor in a cohort sampled during active COVID-19.

The chain carries TRBV2 and TRBJ1-2, with a possible D match to TRBD1 (6 bases). Germline CDR1 SNHLY, CDR2 FYNNEI. V was cut by 5 bases and J by 2 bases, with 9 bases left in between. The CDR3 covers 13 residues. The DNA for the CDR3 is TGTGCCAGCAGTCAGGGGCGGAACTATGGCTACACCTTC. Translating gives CASSQGRNYGYTF.

This clone was seen only a few times. V and J are TRBV5-1 and TRBJ2-7, with TRBD1 matching over 8 bases. The CDR3 spans 14 residues. CDR1 is SGHRS, CDR2 YFSETQ, per germline. The V gene end was trimmed by 4 bases and the J gene end by 3 bases; junction bases not matched to a gene: 6. The CDR3 loop reads CASSARQGFYEQYF. The CDR3, as DNA: TGCGCCAGCAGCGCTCGACAGGGGTTCTACGAGCAGTACTTC. Using reference TRBV5-1 and TRBJ2-7 for the parts outside the CDR3, the full variable domain is KAGVTQTPRYLIKTRGQQVTLSCSPISGHRSVSWYQQTPGQGLQFLFEYFSETQRNKGNFPGRFSGRQFSNSRSEMNVSTLELGDSALYLCASSARQGFYEQYFGPGTRLTVT.

A few counts support this clone. The chain uses TRBV9 and TRBJ2-5; D not certain. Germline CDR1 and CDR2: SGDLS and YYNGEE. V was shortened by 4 bases and J by 4 bases, with 14 bases between the two germline ends. The length of the CDR3 is 14 residues. The CDR3 region has the DNA TGTGCCAGCAGCCCCCGCAGAGGATCAGAGACCCAGTACTTC. Residues: CASSPRRGSETQYF.

This clone was seen once. The rearrangement links TRBV30 to TRBJ1-2; 10 bases align to TRBD1. CDR3 size: 13 residues. Germline CDR1 and CDR2: GTSNPN and SVGIG (reference sequence). Unmatched junction bases numbered 3, after V lost 5 bases and J lost 3 bases. CDR3 bases: TGTGCCTGGGGGACAGGGGTAGACTATGGCTACACCTTC. It encodes CAWGTGVDYGYTF.

The gene calls are TRBV27 and TRBJ2-7; 12 nucleotides agree with TRBD2. CDR1 and CDR2 (germline): MNHEY, SMNVEV (reference sequence). V was clipped by 3 bases and J by 4 bases; unmatched bases: 4. This CDR3 region has 15 residues. In nucleotides, the CDR3 is TGTGCCAGCAGTTTGGGACTAGCGGGTCCGTACGAGCAGTACTTC. Protein sequence: CASSLGLAGPYEQYF.

The rearrangement joins TRBV24-1 to TRBJ1-5; D ambiguous. Germline V gene data show CDR1 as KGHDR and CDR2 as SFDVKD. This CDR3 region has 14 residues. Trimming removed 2 bases at V and 2 bases at J, with 6 bases between. CDR3 coding DNA: TGTGCCACCAGTGATTCGAGGGGCAATCAGCCCCAGCATTTT. Its protein product is CATSDSRGNQPQHF.

J is TRBJ2-1 and V is TRBV5-1; 8 nucleotides match TRBD2. The CDR3 has 16 amino acids. The V gene end was trimmed by 1 base and the J gene end by 0 bases; junction bases not matched to a gene: 3. The germline CDR1 and CDR2 sequences are SGHRS and YFSETQ. CDR3 residues: CASSLSGTSSYNEQFF. The CDR3 DNA follows: TGCGCCAGCAGCTTGTCGGGGACTAGCTCCTACAATGAGCAGTTCTTC.

This rearrangement joins TRBV25-1 to TRBJ2-3; 10 nucleotides align to TRBD2. This CDR3 has 16 amino acids. V trimming: 5 bases; J trimming: 7 bases; junction bases outside the gene matches: 12. Germline lookup yields CDR1 MGHDK and CDR2 SYGVNS. The CDR3 DNA reads as TGTGCCAGCAGTCGAGCCTCTAGCGGGAGAATCAATACGCAGTATTTT. It translates to CASSRASSGRINTQYF.

The DNA for the CDR3 is TGTGCCATCAGTCGGACAGGGGGAAGCGATTCACCCCTCCACTTT. Its protein is CAISRTGGSDSPLHF. The rearrangement joins TRBV10-3 to TRBJ1-6; 10 bases fit TRBD1. The V and J ends lost 5 bases and 8 bases, in that order; junction bases with no gene match: 6. The CDR3 contains 15 residues. Germline-derived CDR1 and CDR2 are ENHRY and SYGVKD.

This chain joins TRBV18 and TRBJ1-2; 9 bases are shared with TRBD1. Germline CDR1 reads KGHSH; CDR2 reads LQKENI. The junction had 11 bases not matched to a gene; V was cut back by 4 bases and J by 5 bases. CDR3 length equals 16 residues. The CDR3 DNA reads TGTGCCAGCTCACGAACGGGACAGGGTAACAAATATGGCTACACCTTC. Its translation: CASSRTGQGNKYGYTF.

In this sample, this clone turned up once. The chain combines TRBV27 with TRBJ2-7; D unresolved. Trimming shortened V by 2 bases and J by 0 bases, and 8 bases separated the two germline ends. The length of the CDR3 is 14 residues. The germline V gene has CDR1 MNHEY and CDR2 SMNVEV (reference sequence). In DNA form, the CDR3 reads TGTGCCAGCAGTTTAGAGGCCCACTCCTACGAGCAGTACTTC. The encoded protein is CASSLEAHSYEQYF.

The chain combines TRBV2 with TRBJ1-5, with a weak D call TRBD1 (5 bases). Germline lookup yields CDR1 SNHLY and CDR2 FYNNEI. The CDR3 is 14 residues long. Trimming cost V 1 base and J 5 bases, with 9 bases left between them. The CDR3 is CASSEERDYQPQHF. The CDR3 DNA is TGTGCCAGCAGTGAAGAGAGGGACTATCAGCCCCAGCATTTT.

The chain is built from TRBV7-9 and TRBJ2-2, with TRBD2 matching 9 bases. The CDR3 has 14 amino acids. In germline, CDR1 is SEHNR, CDR2 FQNEAQ (reference sequence). V trimming: 5 bases; J trimming: 6 bases; junction bases outside the gene matches: 4. CDR3 in DNA: TGTGCCAGCAGCCATGGGACTAGCTCCGGGGAGCTGTTTTTT. It codes for CASSHGTSSGELFF.

V usage is TRBV12-3 or TRBV12-4 and J usage is TRBJ1-1; D is unclear. This CDR3 contains 13 residues. The V and J ends lost 1 base and 4 bases respectively, with 7 bases between them. CDR3 nucleotides: TGTGCCAGCAGTTTAGTTTCCGGCACTGAAGCTTTCTTT. Its protein is CASSLVSGTEAFF.

The chain combines TRBV11-2 with TRBJ2-3, with 7 positions matching TRBD2. CDR3 length equals 16 residues. Looked up from germline, CDR1 is SGHAT and CDR2 is FQNNGV. Germline trimming cut 0 bases from V and 5 bases from J; bases unmatched to any gene: 8. CDR3 residues: CASSLDERGRGDTQYF. The DNA of the CDR3 is TGTGCCAGCAGCTTAGATGAGCGTGGGAGGGGAGATACGCAGTATTTT.

The chain combines TRBV9 with TRBJ2-2, with D tentatively TRBD2 (5 bases). CDR1 SGDLS and CDR2 YYNGEE come from the germline V gene. V lost 0 bases, J lost 1 base, and 7 bases lay in between. There are 15 residues in the CDR3. The CDR3 nucleotides are TGTGCCAGCAGCGTAGCTGAGGGGAACACCGGGGAGCTGTTTTTT. Translated: CASSVAEGNTGELFF. The full variable domain, in which reference TRBV9 and TRBJ2-2 provide the parts outside the CDR3, is DSGVTQTPKHLITATGQRVTLRCSPRSGDLSVYWYQQSLDQGLQFLIQYYNGEERAKGNILERFSAQQFPDLHSELNLSSLELGDSALYFCASSVAEGNTGELFFGEGSRLTVL.